This T cell receptor (beta chain) appears in the sequencing data of a study of blood T cells in healthy people across ages. About the research overall: Template switching retrieved approximately one barcoded beta molecule for each two T cells. Whole-study findings and limits: With age, beta diversity per million T cells declined roughly linearly, significantly by 40. Not knowing donor CMV status may have confounded expanded clonotype changes.

The use of a sample-barcoded 5' primer and a J-beta primer mix characterized a second PCR of about 7 to 12 cycles. The yield of each sample was at least 2.5 million CDR3-containing paired-end reads. TCRdb recomputed calls from the 5' RACE reads with MiXCR, one row per CDR3 protein. There are approximately 900,000 distinct CDR3 sequences in the sample; around 48% occur only once, and under 15% lies in the top ten. Germline V lookup: CDR1 SGHDN, CDR2 FVKESK. Trimming cost V 1 base and J 4 bases, with 14 bases left between them. The CDR3 extends over 16 amino acids. Regarding this clonotype: Its specificity is unknown.

The sequenced sample was blood. The V gene is TRBV14, the J gene TRBJ2-1; D is possibly TRBD1 or TRBD2 (5 bases each). This TCR derives from a young man in good health. CDR3 loop: CASSQALGTVYNEQFF. The CDR3 DNA is TGTGCCAGCAGCCAAGCTTTAGGGACGGTGTACAATGAGCAGTTCTTC. The whole variable domain, filled in from reference TRBV14 and TRBJ2-1, reads EAGVTQFPSHSVIEKGQTVTLRCDPISGHDNLYWYRRVMGKEIKFLLHFVKESKQDESGMPNNRFLAERTGGTYSTLKVQPAELEDSGVYFCASSQALGTVYNEQFFGPGTRLTVL.